The 32 T cell receptor beta chains in this list originate from one sample, sequenced in a study of CD8 T cells in ankylosing spondylitis. TCRdb redid the calling of the 5' RACE reads with MiXCR, one entry per CDR3 protein. The sample holds 200,000 to 300,000 distinct CDR3 sequences, approximately 24% seen once. Sequenced sample: blood, either unsorted or a sorted T cell fraction (not recorded which). These receptors were collected from a male donor with ankylosing spondylitis or in good health (not recorded which).

The chain links TRBV20-1 to TRBJ1-2; a possible D gene is TRBD1 (6 bases). The CDR3 contains 9 residues. Germline CDR1 DFQATT, CDR2 SNEGSKA (reference sequence). DNA for the CDR3: TGCCGGGGGGGGCCTGGCTACACCTTC. This encodes CRGGPGYTF.

The chain recombines TRBV12-3 or TRBV12-4 with TRBJ1-4, with D unclear. Trimming shortened V by 3 bases and J by 3 bases, and 11 bases separated the two germline ends. CDR3 size: 15 residues. CDR3 sequence: CASSFSGRSNEKLFF. The CDR3 nucleotides read TGTGCCAGCAGTTTTTCTGGCCGGTCTAATGAAAAACTGTTTTTT.

The rearrangement uses TRBV5-6 and TRBJ2-5, with a weak D call TRBD1 (5 bases). Per the germline V gene, CDR1 is SGHDT and CDR2 is YYEEEE. V dropped 3 bases and J dropped 4 bases, with 13 bases sitting between them. The CDR3 consists of 14 residues. The CDR3 DNA reads TGTGCCAGCAGCTACGGACATAGAATAGAGACCCAGTACTTC. Translation: CASSYGHRIETQYF. The full variable domain, its missing parts supplied by reference TRBV5-6 and TRBJ2-5, is DAGVTQSPTHLIKTRGQQVTLRCSPKSGHDTVSWYQQALGQGPQFIFQYYEEEERQRGNFPDRFSGHQFPNYSSELNVNALLLGDSALYLCASSYGHRIETQYFGPGTRLLVL.

This clonotype has a handful of counts. The rearrangement uses TRBV12-3 or TRBV12-4 and TRBJ1-4, with a tentative D call TRBD1 (5 bases). The V and J ends lost 3 bases and 12 bases respectively, with 11 bases between them. CDR3 size: 12 residues. The CDR3 DNA reads as TGTGCCAGCAGTTTCGGACCGGGACAACTGTTTTTT. Protein: CASSFGPGQLFF.

J is TRBJ2-7 and V is TRBV6-5; tentative D call: TRBD1 (5 bases). CDR3 length: 12 residues. Germline lookup yields CDR1 MNHEY and CDR2 SVGAGI. Trimming stripped 6 bases from V and 2 bases from J, with 8 bases between. CDR3 amino acids: CASRQGTYEQYF. In DNA, the CDR3 is TGTGCCAGCAGGCAGGGCACCTACGAGCAGTACTTC.

This clonotype was recorded a few times. The CDR3 nucleotides read TGCAGTGCTAGTAATAGCGGGGGGGCGGGTGAGCAGTTCTTC. Protein: CSASNSGGAGEQFF. The chain carries TRBV20-1 and TRBJ2-1; 11 nucleotides agree with TRBD2. From germline, CDR1 is DFQATT and CDR2 SNEGSKA (reference sequence). V lost 3 bases and J lost 9; bases outside the gene matches: 7. The CDR3 extends over 14 amino acids.

The chain is built from TRBV18 and TRBJ2-7; 10 bases fit TRBD1. The length of the CDR3 is 16 residues. J lost 4 bases, V lost 2 bases, and 8 bases had no gene match. Germline CDR1 reads KGHSH; CDR2 reads LQKENI. This chain's CDR3 is CASSPYEGQGLYEQYF. In DNA form, the CDR3 reads TGTGCCAGCTCACCATATGAGGGACAGGGGTTGTACGAGCAGTACTTC.

About this clonotype itself: The junction differs from germline at one of its ends, possibly a read error. The chain joins TRBV10-3 to TRBJ2-2, with D possibly TRBD2 on 6 matching bases. CDR3 size: 17 residues. Looked up from germline, CDR1 is ENHRY and CDR2 is SYGVKD. The CDR3 reads CAISQSGTGSGTGELFF. DNA of the CDR3: TGTGCCATCAGTCAGTCCGGGACCGGGAGTGGGACCGGGGAGCTGTTTTTT.

This clonotype showed up just a few times. The V call is TRBV12-3 or TRBV12-4, the J call TRBJ1-6; D ambiguous. This CDR3 spans 14 amino acids. Trimming left V 1 base short and J 6 bases short, with 7 bases between. The CDR3 DNA reads TGTGCCAGCAGTTTAGAGAAGCCTAATTCACCCCTCCACTTT. It encodes CASSLEKPNSPLHF.

The V call is TRBV5-1, the J call TRBJ2-5; TRBD1 might be the D (5 bases). The V end lost 4 bases, the J end lost 2 bases, and 18 bases lay between the germline ends. CDR1 is SGHRS and CDR2 is YFSETQ in the germline V gene. CDR3 length equals 16 residues. DNA for the CDR3: TGCGCCAGCAGCCGCGCCCCCGACAGAACTCAAGAGACCCAGTACTTC. Amino acids: CASSRAPDRTQETQYF.

The chain couples TRBV5-6 to TRBJ2-3; D perhaps matches TRBD2 (6 bases). V was trimmed by 1 base and J by 2 bases, leaving 11 bases between them. Germline CDR1 is SGHDT and CDR2 is YYEEEE. This CDR3 contains 15 residues. CDR3 sequence: CASSLFQRVTDTQYF. The CDR3 nucleotides read TGTGCCAGCAGCTTGTTCCAGCGGGTCACAGATACGCAGTATTTT. The complete variable domain, with remaining parts taken from reference TRBV5-6 and TRBJ2-3, reads DAGVTQSPTHLIKTRGQQVTLRCSPKSGHDTVSWYQQALGQGPQFIFQYYEEEERQRGNFPDRFSGHQFPNYSSELNVNALLLGDSALYLCASSLFQRVTDTQYFGPGTRLTVL.

This clonotype appeared a few times. The chain couples TRBV20-1 to TRBJ2-1, with TRBD1 matching over 8 bases. The CDR3 length is 14 residues. Germline lookup yields CDR1 DFQATT and CDR2 SNEGSKA (reference sequence). V was clipped by 3 bases and J by 6 bases; unmatched bases: 7. The DNA for the CDR3 is TGCAGTGCTAGTCGCAGGGGGCGCATCAATGAGCAGTTCTTC. Translation: CSASRRGRINEQFF.

J is TRBJ2-7 and V is TRBV3-1, with 8 bases fitting TRBD1. The CDR3 extends over 15 amino acids. Germline V lookup: CDR1 LGHDT, CDR2 YNNKEL (reference sequence). The J segment lost 3 bases and the V segment lost 4 bases, leaving 8 bases of the junction unmatched. CDR3 protein: CASSLGQGQNYEQYF. The CDR3 nucleotides are TGTGCCAGCAGCCTTGGACAGGGACAAAACTACGAGCAGTACTTC.

V usage is TRBV10-3 and J usage is TRBJ2-6; D perhaps matches TRBD1 (5 bases). Germline V gene lookup returns CDR1 ENHRY and CDR2 SYGVKD. Trimming took 0 bases from V and 1 from J, leaving 16 bases between them. This CDR3 spans 19 amino acids. The CDR3: CAISESTAGKRSGANVLTF. CDR3 nucleotide sequence: TGTGCCATCAGTGAGTCGACGGCAGGGAAGAGATCTGGGGCCAACGTCCTGACTTTC.

This clonotype appeared many times. The CDR3 bases are TGCAGTGCTAGTCGGCTAGCGGGGGGGCAAGAGACCCAGTACTTC. The encoded protein is CSASRLAGGQETQYF. The chain couples TRBV20-1 to TRBJ2-5; the match to TRBD2 covers 12 bases. Germline CDR1 and CDR2: DFQATT and SNEGSKA (reference sequence). With V trimmed by 3 bases and J by 2 bases, 4 bases remained unmatched. This CDR3 is 15 amino acids long.

This clonotype appeared a few times. This chain uses TRBV10-3 with TRBJ2-7; possibly TRBD2 for D (6 bases). Trimming shortened V by 0 bases and J by 6 bases, and 9 bases separated the two germline ends. Germline CDR1 and CDR2: ENHRY and SYGVKD. CDR3 length equals 13 residues. For the CDR3, the DNA is TGTGCCATCAGTGAGTCGGACGGGAGCGAGCAGTACTTC. Amino acid sequence: CAISESDGSEQYF.

There are a few counts of this clonotype. The gene calls are TRBV20-1 and TRBJ2-7; tentatively, D is TRBD1 (7 bases). Deletions cut 5 bases from V and 3 bases from J, with 20 bases between. This CDR3 comprises 15 residues. From germline, CDR1 is DFQATT and CDR2 SNEGSKA (reference sequence). The CDR3: CSAPNRRGVGYEQYF. The CDR3 DNA reads as TGCAGTGCTCCAAATCGCAGGGGGGTAGGCTACGAGCAGTACTTC.

This clonotype was seen ten or more times. The chain carries TRBV7-3 and TRBJ2-1; perhaps D is TRBD1 or TRBD2 (5 bases each). The germline V and J ends were trimmed by 8 bases and 5 bases, with 19 bases remaining between them. The CDR3 length is 15 residues. Germline assignment: CDR1 SGHTA and CDR2 FQGTGA. The CDR3 DNA is TGTGCCAGCCTAGCCCTGGACCCAGGGAACAATGAGCAGTTCTTC. Amino acid sequence: CASLALDPGNNEQFF.

CDR3 sequence (DNA): TGCAGTGCTACCCCTACAGGGGATGGCTACACCTTC. This encodes CSATPTGDGYTF. V is TRBV20-1 and J is TRBJ1-2, with TRBD1 matching 7 bases. Trimming took 4 bases from V and 6 from J; bases not matched to a gene: 5. The CDR3 totals 12 residues. Germline assignment: CDR1 DFQATT and CDR2 SNEGSKA (reference sequence).

This clonotype appeared many times. The gene calls are TRBV2 and TRBJ2-7; D possibly uses TRBD1 or TRBD2 (5 bases each). The ends were cut back, 4 bases at V and 0 bases at J, with 7 bases in the middle. Germline CDR1 SNHLY, CDR2 FYNNEI. The CDR3 covers 13 residues. The CDR3 is CASSGDGSYEQYF. The CDR3 nucleotides are TGTGCCAGCAGTGGGGACGGCTCCTACGAGCAGTACTTC.

This chain uses TRBV6-6 with TRBJ2-2, with 7 bases matching TRBD1. Per germline, CDR1 MNHNY and CDR2 SVGAGI (reference sequence). The length of the CDR3 is 13 residues. Trimming cost V 6 bases and J 5 bases; bases outside gene matches: 3. The chain's CDR3 is CASSHRGTGELFF. As DNA, the CDR3 is TGTGCCAGCAGCCACAGGGGTACCGGGGAGCTGTTTTTT.

This clonotype was seen only once. The chain has TRBV29-1 and TRBJ2-3; TRBD2 matches 9 bases. This CDR3 is 15 amino acids long. Germline V gives CDR1 SQVTM, CDR2 ANQGSEA. Unmatched junction bases numbered 6, after V lost 3 bases and J lost 2 bases. The CDR3 region is CSVDGRGGPTDTQYF. The CDR3 DNA is TGCAGCGTTGATGGGCGGGGGGGCCCCACAGATACGCAGTATTTT.

The rearrangement uses TRBV3-1 and TRBJ2-4; tentatively, D is TRBD2 (5 bases). The ends were cut back, 0 bases at V and 2 bases at J, with 8 bases in the middle. The CDR3 consists of 15 residues. Germline V gene data show CDR1 as LGHDT and CDR2 as YNNKEL (reference sequence). As DNA, the CDR3 is TGTGCCAGCAGCCAAGACGGGATTTCCAAAAACATTCAGTACTTC. This translates into CASSQDGISKNIQYF.

This clonotype was counted a few times. The chain links TRBV29-1 to TRBJ2-5; D possibly uses TRBD1 or TRBD2 (6 bases each). CDR3 length equals 13 residues. Trimming took off 6 bases at V and 2 bases at J, with 13 bases between the two ends. Germline CDR1 SQVTM, CDR2 ANQGSEA. The CDR3 region has the DNA TGCAGCGTCGGCCCGGGGGCTCAAGAGACCCAGTACTTC. Amino acid sequence: CSVGPGAQETQYF.

This clonotype was picked up a small number of times. The chain employs TRBV7-8 and TRBJ2-5, with D unresolved. Trimming pared 0 bases from V and 5 bases from J, leaving 7 bases between. The CDR3 runs to 13 residues. Looked up from germline, CDR1 is SGHVS and CDR2 is FQNEAQ. CDR3 region: CASSLAEGETQYF. The CDR3 DNA reads TGTGCCAGCAGCTTAGCGGAAGGGGAGACCCAGTACTTC.

This clonotype was recorded many times. The V call is TRBV20-1, the J call TRBJ2-7; 9 bases map to TRBD1. J gave up 5 bases and V 5 bases, and 7 bases lay outside the gene matches. The CDR3 has 13 residues. Germline loops: CDR1 DFQATT, CDR2 SNEGSKA (reference sequence). CDR3 DNA sequence: TGCAGTGCTTCTCCGGGACAGGGCGACGAGCAGTACTTC. As protein: CSASPGQGDEQYF.

This clonotype has more than one count but fewer than ten. The chain joins TRBV29-1 to TRBJ1-1; D is undetermined. Germline lookup yields CDR1 SQVTM and CDR2 ANQGSEA. The V end lost 7 bases, the J end lost 2 bases, and 11 bases lay between the germline ends. This CDR3 has 12 residues. CDR3 in DNA: TGCAGCGACGCGGGTCCTAACACTGAAGCTTTCTTT. Amino acids: CSDAGPNTEAFF.

The sample holds a few counts of this clonotype. An end of the junction does not agree with germline; a read error may underlie this. The chain combines TRBV29-1 with TRBJ2-3; 9 bases are shared with TRBD2. This CDR3 has 15 amino acids. Germline-derived CDR1 and CDR2 are SQVTM and ANQGSEA. DNA for the CDR3: TGCAGCGTTGAAGGTCCAGCGGGGGGTCTAGGTACGAAGTATTTT. It encodes CSVEGPAGGLGTKYF.

The chain combines TRBV20-1 with TRBJ2-1; 9 positions match TRBD2. Germline V gene sequence: CDR1 DFQATT, CDR2 SNEGSKA (reference sequence). V trimming: 5 bases; J trimming: 2 bases; junction bases outside the gene matches: 13. This CDR3 comprises 17 residues. The CDR3 loop reads CSAAIAGAGGTYNEQFF. CDR3 DNA: TGCAGTGCTGCCATAGCGGGGGCGGGGGGCACCTACAATGAGCAGTTCTTC.

The V and J genes are TRBV6-4 and TRBJ2-1; D is unclear. CDR1 is MRHNA and CDR2 is SNTAGT in the germline V gene. V shed 6 bases and J shed 4 bases, with 19 bases lying between them. The CDR3 has 16 amino acids. The CDR3 nucleotides read TGTGCCAGCAGCCCGACGGAACCCCTCCTGTACAATGAGCAGTTCTTC. Its translation is CASSPTEPLLYNEQFF.

This chain joins TRBV12-5 and TRBJ2-3, with 8 positions matching TRBD2. This CDR3 region has 19 residues. Trimming at V came to 0 bases and at J to 2 bases, leaving 13 bases not matched to a gene. The germline gives CDR1 LGHNT, CDR2 FRNRAP. The CDR3 loop is CASGLVLGGALEDTDTQYF. The CDR3 nucleotides read TGTGCTAGTGGTTTGGTTCTCGGGGGGGCCTTGGAGGACACAGATACGCAGTATTTT.

This clonotype was recorded at least ten times. V usage is TRBV28 and J usage is TRBJ2-7; D remains ambiguous. CDR1 and CDR2 (germline): MDHEN, SYDVKM. The CDR3 contains 15 residues. V was clipped by 1 base and J by 0 bases, with 10 bases between them. CDR3 sequence: CASSLSGSSSYEQYF. The CDR3 region has the DNA TGTGCCAGCAGTTTATCTGGGTCCAGCTCCTACGAGCAGTACTTC.